This TCR beta chain emerged from a study of T cell repertoires in cytomegalovirus infection. Study summary: Use of recently identified HLA-C-restricted and well-studied HLA-B-restricted CMV epitopes was part of the study. Indications of both CMV infection and matching HLA type were provided by public TCR beta signatures. General observations from the study: Based on cumulative public TCR beta family frequency, carriers of CMV plus the relevant HLA were identified. HLA-C-restricted CMV clonotypes gave the most frequent clonotype in two of eight donors.

The CDR3 length is 14 residues. In germline, CDR1 is SGHVT, CDR2 SQSDAQ. TCRdb re-derived calls from the reads in MiXCR, one entry per CDR3 protein. The sample lists 650,000 to 900,000 distinct CDR3 sequences; about 29% were seen once. With respect to this clonotype: Its matching antigen is unknown.

The gene calls are TRBV7-4 and TRBJ1-6; D uncertain. The sequenced sample was cultured CD8+ T cells from PBMCs, obtained from culture after CMV antigen stimulation. The clonotype originates from a human donor in good health (CMV status not recorded). Some clones in this sample may be carry-over from other donors' samples. The CDR3: CVSQTEREISPLHF. DNA for the CDR3: TGTGTCAGTCAGACGGAAAGGGAGATTTCACCCCTCCACTTT.